The present T cell receptor (beta chain) was sequenced within a study of blood T cell repertoires in COVID-19. On the study more broadly: PBMCs, B-cell-depleted T cells, or T cells were the source of the cDNA or gDNA that made up the material.

Germline V gene data show CDR1 as MGHRA and CDR2 as YSYEKL. The CDR3 has 15 residues. The V gene end was trimmed by 4 bases and the J gene end by 4 bases; junction bases not matched to a gene: 5. The table came from immunoSEQ multiplex PCR; TCRdb's copy has only in-frame clones and leaves some out. The table has fewer than 350,000 clones, around 89% seen once. This TCR was sampled from a middle-aged man with acute or convalescent COVID-19. The chain uses TRBV4-1 and TRBJ2-3; TRBD2 aligns across 10 bases. Sequencing used peripheral blood. The CDR3 DNA reads TGCGCCAGCAGCCTAGCGGGGGGCCTCGCAGATACGCAGTATTTT. It translates to CASSLAGGLADTQYF.